What follows are 29 T cell receptor beta chains derived from one specimen sequenced in a study of vaccination and CD4 T cells after COVID-19. Treatment reported: roughly 10-day PBMC culture with coronavirus spike peptide pools or control peptides (ViraFEST assay). With the Oncomine TCR Beta short-read assay, DNA from cultured CD4+ T cells was sequenced. MiXCR, applied by TCRdb to the PCR reads, yields one record per CDR3 protein. Of 12,000 to 15,000 distinct CDR3 sequences listed, 52% are singletons. These TCRs are of unknown antigen specificity. The sample taken for sequencing was CD4+ T cells from blood, cultured in vitro. These receptors originate from a human donor who had recovered from COVID-19.

The chain combines TRBV19 with TRBJ2-5; tentative D call: TRBD1 (7 bases). V was clipped by 5 bases and J by 3 bases, with 16 bases between them. Germline CDR1 and CDR2: LNHDA and SQIVND (reference sequence). This CDR3 spans 15 amino acids. CDR3 sequence reads: CASSPPTGRKETQYF. In DNA, the CDR3 is TGTGCCAGTAGTCCCCCGACAGGGAGGAAAGAGACCCAGTACTTC.

The rearrangement links TRBV6-1 to TRBJ1-2, with TRBD1 matching 7 bases. J gave up 2 bases and V 6 bases, and 9 bases lay outside the gene matches. The CDR3 covers 15 residues. Per the germline V gene, CDR1 is MNHNS and CDR2 is SASEGT. The CDR3 nucleotides are TGTGCCAGCAGCAAAGGGCAGGGGGTAAACTATGGCTACACCTTC. Translated: CASSKGQGVNYGYTF.

This clonotype was counted between two and nine times. This sequence joins TRBV20-1 and TRBJ2-3, with TRBD2 matching 10 bases. CDR3 length: 13 residues. The germline V gene has CDR1 DFQATT and CDR2 SNEGSKA (reference sequence). Trimming took 3 bases from V and 6 from J; bases not matched to a gene: 3. The CDR3 reads CSASVSGGDTQYF. The CDR3 DNA sequence: TGCAGTGCTAGTGTTAGCGGGGGGGATACGCAGTATTTT.

This chain links TRBV19 with TRBJ1-2, with TRBD1 matching over 8 bases. CDR3 length equals 13 residues. Germline assignment: CDR1 LNHDA and CDR2 SQIVND (reference sequence). J was trimmed by 4 bases and V by 6 bases; bases with no gene match: 4. The CDR3 sequence is CASRGQATYGYTF. The CDR3 DNA follows: TGTGCCAGTAGGGGACAGGCGACCTATGGCTACACCTTC. The full variable domain, with the rest looked up from reference TRBV19 and TRBJ1-2, is DGGITQSPKYLFRKEGQNVTLSCEQNLNHDAMYWYRQDPGQGLRLIYYSQIVNDFQKGDIAEGYSVSREKKESFPLTVTSAQKNPTAFYLCASRGQATYGYTFGSGTRLTVV.

The chain joins TRBV21-1 to TRBJ2-3. TRBV21-1 is noted as a pseudogene. This CDR3 contains 13 residues. In DNA form, the CDR3 reads TGTGCCAGCAGCAAATATACCTCTGATACGCAGTATTTT. This codes for CASSKYTSDTQYF.

The rearrangement joins TRBV20-1 to TRBJ1-1; the match to TRBD1 covers 9 bases. Per the germline V gene, CDR1 is DFQATT and CDR2 is SNEGSKA (reference sequence). V trimming: 5 bases; J trimming: 5 bases; junction bases outside the gene matches: 15. The CDR3 has 16 residues. The CDR3 nucleotides read TGCAGTGCTCGGCCTCGAAACAGGGGGCCCCTAACTGAAGCTTTCTTT. It specifies CSARPRNRGPLTEAFF.

This clonotype has only a few counts. The V and J genes are TRBV7-6 and TRBJ1-3; D is perhaps TRBD1 (5 bases). The CDR3 runs to 13 residues. Germline V CDR1 and CDR2: SGHVS, FNYEAQ. V was clipped by 5 bases and J by 10 bases, with 15 bases between them. The CDR3 spells CASSPRTGGTIYF. CDR3 nucleotide sequence: TGTGCCAGCAGCCCTAGAACTGGGGGTACCATATATTTT.

This clonotype was counted between two and nine times. This chain uses TRBV20-1 with TRBJ2-7; D may match TRBD1 or TRBD2 (6 bases each). Trimming shortened V by 5 bases and J by 2 bases, and 13 bases separated the two germline ends. CDR3 length equals 13 residues. The germline CDR1 and CDR2 sequences are DFQATT and SNEGSKA (reference sequence). The CDR3 region is CSAEVGGPYEQYF. The CDR3 DNA sequence: TGCAGTGCTGAGGTGGGGGGCCCCTACGAGCAGTACTTC.

The gene calls are TRBV19 and TRBJ2-7, with D perhaps matching TRBD2 (5 bases). The CDR3 consists of 14 residues. CDR1 LNHDA and CDR2 SQIVND come from the germline V gene (reference sequence). Trimming left V 5 bases short and J 3 bases short, with 14 bases between. The CDR3 protein is CASSLTGLVYEQYF. The CDR3 DNA sequence: TGTGCCAGTAGTTTGACGGGGTTGGTCTACGAGCAGTACTTC.

The chain is built from TRBV20-1 and TRBJ1-2; D unclear. Per the germline V gene, CDR1 is DFQATT and CDR2 is SNEGSKA (reference sequence). This CDR3 region has 14 residues. The V end was cut by 4 bases, the J end by 1 base, with 13 bases between. CDR3 amino acids: CSANTGLHNYGYTF. CDR3 DNA: TGCAGTGCTAACACCGGGCTTCATAACTATGGCTACACCTTC.

This chain links TRBV10-1 with TRBJ2-1, with TRBD1 identical over 8 bases. J lost 9 bases, V lost 6 bases, and 7 bases had no gene match. From germline, CDR1 is WNHNN and CDR2 SYGVQD (reference sequence). CDR3 length equals 13 residues. The CDR3 DNA follows: TGCGCCAGCAGCCAAGACAGGGGCGCTGAGCAGTTCTTC. Translated, it gives CASSQDRGAEQFF.

This CDR3 reads CASSFGGDEYF. CDR3 in DNA: TGTGCCAGCAGTTTTGGGGGAGACGAGTACTTC. The chain has TRBV12-3 or TRBV12-4 and TRBJ2-5, with D perhaps matching TRBD1 or TRBD2 (5 bases each). The CDR3 spans 11 residues. V was trimmed by 3 bases and J by 12 bases, leaving 11 bases between them.

This chain connects TRBV19 to TRBJ2-5, with D possibly being TRBD1 (5 bases). Germline assignment: CDR1 LNHDA and CDR2 SQIVND (reference sequence). The CDR3 is made up of 15 amino acids. V was cut by 8 bases and J by 5 bases, with 21 bases left in between. CDR3 sequence reads: CASQIRPDTWETQYF. The CDR3 bases are TGTGCCAGTCAAATACGACCGGACACTTGGGAGACCCAGTACTTC.

The rearrangement joins TRBV6-2 or TRBV6-3 to TRBJ2-7, with D uncertain. Germline V gives CDR1 MNHEY, CDR2 SVGEGT. The germline V and J ends were trimmed by 4 bases and 6 bases, with 10 bases remaining between them. This CDR3 has 12 residues. In DNA form, the CDR3 reads TGTGCCAGCAGTTTTCGGCAAACCGAGCAGTACTTC. Translated: CASSFRQTEQYF.

The chain links TRBV20-1 to TRBJ2-1, with 8 bases identical to TRBD1. V dropped 3 bases and J dropped 9; count of bases not matched to a gene: 16. Germline CDR1 is DFQATT and CDR2 is SNEGSKA (reference sequence). CDR3 length: 16 residues. The CDR3 sequence is CSARKAEDRAYREQFF. In DNA form, the CDR3 reads TGCAGTGCTAGGAAGGCGGAGGACAGGGCTTACCGTGAGCAGTTCTTC.

The chain employs TRBV20-1 and TRBJ1-2; 8 bases map to TRBD1. This CDR3 contains 15 residues. Germline assignment: CDR1 DFQATT and CDR2 SNEGSKA (reference sequence). Trimming at V came to 6 bases and at J to 5 bases, leaving 14 bases not matched to a gene. The CDR3 region has the DNA TGCAGTGCGCCGCCACCAGGGGGCGCGTGGTATGGCTACACCTTC. Its protein is CSAPPPGGAWYGYTF.

This clonotype was recorded once. The V and J genes are TRBV28 and TRBJ2-1, with a possible D match to TRBD1 (6 bases). Germline assignment: CDR1 MDHEN and CDR2 SYDVKM. Trimming left V 6 bases short and J 9 bases short, with 15 bases between. The length of the CDR3 is 13 residues. As DNA, the CDR3 is TGTGCCAGCAGACTTGACAGGTTAGGTGAGCAGTTCTTC. Protein product: CASRLDRLGEQFF.

This rearrangement joins TRBV2 to TRBJ2-7; D call uncertain. Trimming left V 8 bases short and J 3 bases short, with 14 bases between. Germline loops: CDR1 SNHLY, CDR2 FYNNEI. CDR3 length: 13 amino acids. The chain's CDR3 is CASLPTFDYEQYF. The CDR3 nucleotides are TGTGCCAGCCTACCGACCTTCGACTACGAGCAGTACTTC.

The V gene is TRBV19, the J gene TRBJ1-5, with a tentative D call TRBD1 (5 bases). The germline V gene encodes CDR1 LNHDA and CDR2 SQIVND (reference sequence). CDR3 length: 15 residues. Trimming took off 5 bases at V and 1 base at J, with 12 bases between the two ends. The CDR3 loop reads CASSSWGRSNQPQHF. The DNA for the CDR3 is TGTGCCAGTAGTTCTTGGGGCAGGAGCAATCAGCCCCAGCATTTT.

A few counts support this clonotype. The genes are TRBV20-1 and TRBJ1-2; weak D call: TRBD1 (6 bases). V shed 5 bases and J shed 1 base, with 14 bases lying between them. The CDR3 is made up of 14 amino acids. From germline, CDR1 is DFQATT and CDR2 SNEGSKA (reference sequence). The chain's CDR3 is CSAGGDTYNYGYTF. The CDR3 nucleotides read TGCAGTGCTGGCGGGGACACTTATAACTATGGCTACACCTTC.

The DNA for the CDR3 is TGTGCCAGCAGTGAATCGGGGGGAGGAATTTCGGAGACCCAGTACTTC. It codes for CASSESGGGISETQYF. The chain recombines TRBV25-1 with TRBJ2-5; 7 bases match TRBD2. In germline, CDR1 is MGHDK, CDR2 SYGVNS. This CDR3 contains 16 residues. V shed 1 base, J shed 5 bases, and the junction held 10 bases outside the gene matches.

This clonotype has a handful of counts. This chain links TRBV12-3 or TRBV12-4 with TRBJ2-1, with D maybe TRBD1 (6 bases). V lost 5 bases to trimming and J lost 5 bases, with 13 bases between them. This CDR3 has 14 amino acids. The CDR3 is CASSIMTGDNEQFF. The CDR3 coding sequence is TGTGCCAGCAGTATCATGACAGGAGACAATGAGCAGTTCTTC.

The J gene is TRBJ2-3, the V gene TRBV2, with 7 bases aligning to TRBD2. Germline V gene sequence: CDR1 SNHLY, CDR2 FYNNEI. The length of the CDR3 is 15 residues. V trimming: 5 bases; J trimming: 0 bases; junction bases outside the gene matches: 5. The CDR3 here is CASSRLADSTDTQYF. The DNA for the CDR3 is TGTGCCAGCAGTCGACTAGCAGACAGCACAGATACGCAGTATTTT.

The gene calls are TRBV24-1 and TRBJ2-5; 8 positions match TRBD1. This CDR3 has 16 residues. V shed 0 bases, J shed 4 bases, and the junction held 6 bases outside the gene matches. Germline V gene data show CDR1 as KGHDR and CDR2 as SFDVKD. CDR3 region: CATSDLGRGQGETQYF. DNA of the CDR3: TGTGCCACCAGTGATTTGGGCAGGGGGCAAGGAGAGACCCAGTACTTC.

The rearrangement uses TRBV14 and TRBJ1-6; no clear D gene. The CDR3 consists of 15 residues. The germline gives CDR1 SGHDN, CDR2 FVKESK. V gave up 4 bases and J gave up 7 bases, with 14 bases separating them. CDR3 in amino acids: CASSPRTTSNSPLHF. The CDR3 DNA sequence: TGTGCCAGCAGCCCACGGACCACATCGAATTCACCCCTCCACTTT.

The chain couples TRBV28 to TRBJ2-1; 7 bases match TRBD2. The CDR3 has 13 residues. The V gene end was trimmed by 7 bases and the J gene end by 6 bases; junction bases not matched to a gene: 6. Germline-derived CDR1 and CDR2 are MDHEN and SYDVKM. CDR3 sequence reads: CASNGGGFNEQFF. The CDR3 DNA sequence: TGTGCCAGCAATGGGGGGGGATTCAATGAGCAGTTCTTC.

The chain combines TRBV20-1 with TRBJ1-2; 12 nucleotides match TRBD1. The length of the CDR3 is 14 residues. Germline CDR1 and CDR2: DFQATT and SNEGSKA (reference sequence). The ends lost 3 bases at V and 2 bases at J; junction bases unmatched: 1. This chain's CDR3 is CSARGQGANYGYTF. CDR3 in DNA: TGCAGTGCTAGGGGACAGGGGGCAAACTATGGCTACACCTTC.

In its sample, this clonotype was seen a few times. This chain connects TRBV7-9 to TRBJ1-2; D is possibly TRBD1 (5 bases). This CDR3 contains 16 residues. Per the germline V gene, CDR1 is SEHNR and CDR2 is FQNEAQ (reference sequence). V lost 1 base, J lost 0 bases, and 12 bases lay in between. CDR3 amino acids: CASSLGWGTSNYGYTF. Here the CDR3 DNA reads TGTGCCAGCAGCTTAGGATGGGGCACTTCTAACTATGGCTACACCTTC.

This clonotype was seen a handful of times. The chain employs TRBV27 and TRBJ2-3, with no clear D. CDR1 and CDR2 from the germline V gene are MNHEY and SMNVEV (reference sequence). The CDR3 runs to 13 residues. V was clipped by 2 bases and J by 9 bases, with 12 bases between them. The CDR3 here is CASSLNWATTQYF. The CDR3 nucleotides read TGTGCCAGCAGTTTAAATTGGGCCACCACGCAGTATTTT.